The 20 T cell receptor beta chains presented below share a single source sample, sequenced in a study of T cell responses to AZD1222 COVID-19 vaccine. The data were produced by immunoSEQ multiplex PCR, yet TCRdb's version contains in-frame clones alone and is incomplete. The sample has some 110,000 clones, 85% to 90% seen once; the top ten hold approximately 10%. Material: peripheral blood, obtained on day 0 of AZD1222 vaccination. These receptor sequences come from an adult in good health.

CDR3 sequence (DNA): TGTGCCAGCAGCTTATTTGGAGGGGGTATCGGGAAGAACACCGGGGAGCTGTTTTTT. It encodes CASSLFGGGIGKNTGELFF. This chain connects TRBV7-6 to TRBJ2-2; possibly TRBD1 or TRBD2 for D (6 bases each). The CDR3 runs 19 residues. The V end lost 2 bases, the J end lost 1 base, and 20 bases lay between the germline ends. CDR1 and CDR2 (germline): SGHVS, FNYEAQ.

The chain links TRBV7-2 to TRBJ2-3; the D is unclear. In germline, CDR1 is SGHTA, CDR2 FQGNSA. V lost 0 bases and J 1 base, leaving 5 bases between the germline ends. The length of the CDR3 is 14 residues. In DNA, the CDR3 is TGTGCCAGCAGCTTAGCGCGAGGCACAGATACGCAGTATTTT. This encodes CASSLARGTDTQYF.

The CDR3 region has the DNA TGTGCCAGCAGCTTACGACCCCACAATTACAATGAGCAGTTCTTC. Encoded protein: CASSLRPHNYNEQFF. V and J are TRBV7-3 and TRBJ2-1; D is unclear. The V end lost 2 bases, the J end lost 4 bases, and 12 bases lay between the germline ends. The germline gives CDR1 SGHTA, CDR2 FQGTGA. The CDR3 runs 15 residues.

The chain employs TRBV30 and TRBJ1-4, with D possibly being TRBD1 (6 bases). With 4 bases removed from V and 7 bases from J, the gap between germline ends came to 13 bases. Germline values: CDR1 GTSNPN, CDR2 SVGIG (reference sequence). There are 13 residues in the CDR3. CDR3 DNA: TGTGCCTGGAACAGGGTAGGAGGTGAAAAACTGTTTTTT. Residues: CAWNRVGGEKLFF.

This clone was counted a single time. The V call is TRBV6-5, the J call TRBJ2-1; 10 nucleotides agree with TRBD1. Per the germline V gene, CDR1 is MNHEY and CDR2 is SVGAGI. This CDR3 region has 15 residues. Trimming removed 4 bases from V and 9 bases from J; junction bases left unmatched: 9. The CDR3 DNA sequence: TGTGCCAGCAGTTCAAATGGACAGGGGGTCGGTGAGCAGTTCTTC. This encodes CASSSNGQGVGEQFF.

The V and J genes are TRBV18 and TRBJ2-5; D is perhaps TRBD1 or TRBD2 (5 bases each). Germline-derived CDR1 and CDR2 are KGHSH and LQKENI. V was cut by 2 bases and J by 5 bases, with 15 bases left in between. The CDR3 runs 15 residues. CDR3 sequence (DNA): TGTGCCAGCTCACCAGTTAAAGCTGAGGGGGAGACCCAGTACTTC. It specifies CASSPVKAEGETQYF.

The chain employs TRBV25-1 and TRBJ2-3; 10 bases match TRBD2. Germline V gene data show CDR1 as MGHDK and CDR2 as SYGVNS. CDR3 size: 16 residues. The junction had 9 bases not matched to a gene; V was cut back by 4 bases and J by 5 bases. The CDR3 bases are TGTGCCAGCAGTGCAGCCCTAGCGGGAGTAGGAGATACGCAGTATTTT. Amino acids: CASSAALAGVGDTQYF.

This chain connects TRBV7-8 to TRBJ2-3, with a tentative D call TRBD1 (6 bases). The CDR3 totals 16 residues. The germline V and J ends were trimmed by 5 bases and 0 bases, with 15 bases remaining between them. Germline lookup yields CDR1 SGHVS and CDR2 FQNEAQ. DNA of the CDR3: TGTGCCAGCAGCCCCGTCACAGGGTTGAGCACAGATACGCAGTATTTT. This gives the protein CASSPVTGLSTDTQYF.

The chain is built from TRBV19 and TRBJ2-5; D may correspond to TRBD1 or TRBD2 (5 bases each). V dropped 7 bases and J dropped 7 bases, with 16 bases sitting between them. The CDR3 length is 13 residues. CDR1 LNHDA and CDR2 SQIVND come from the germline V gene (reference sequence). CDR3 sequence reads: CASNTGPSGTQYF. As DNA, the CDR3 is TGTGCCAGTAACACGGGACCCAGCGGGACCCAGTACTTC. Full variable domain (rest looked up from reference TRBV19 and TRBJ2-5): DGGITQSPKYLFRKEGQNVTLSCEQNLNHDAMYWYRQDPGQGLRLIYYSQIVNDFQKGDIAEGYSVSREKKESFPLTVTSAQKNPTAFYLCASNTGPSGTQYFGPGTRLLVL.

The V gene is TRBV10-3, the J gene TRBJ1-2, with 7 bases matching TRBD1. After removal of 7 bases from V and 0 bases from J, the junction contained 5 bases not matched to a gene. The CDR3 runs 14 residues. Germline-derived CDR1 and CDR2 are ENHRY and SYGVKD. Here the CDR3 DNA reads TGTGCCATCACCCCCGACAGGGCTAACTATGGCTACACCTTC. Translation: CAITPDRANYGYTF.

The chain is built from TRBV6-5 and TRBJ2-7; D call uncertain. Germline V gene data show CDR1 as MNHEY and CDR2 as SVGAGI. V was cut by 7 bases and J by 0 bases, with 10 bases left in between. CDR3 size: 13 residues. The CDR3 is CASTLTFSYEQYF. CDR3 DNA sequence: TGTGCCAGCACTTTGACATTCTCCTACGAGCAGTACTTC.

The V gene is TRBV2, the J gene TRBJ2-3; 11 bases are shared with TRBD2. V trimming: 5 bases; J trimming: 3 bases; junction bases outside the gene matches: 7. CDR1 and CDR2 from the germline V gene are SNHLY and FYNNEI. CDR3 length: 16 residues. The CDR3 coding sequence is TGTGCCAGCAGTTCCACTAGCGGGAGAAGGACAGATACGCAGTATTTT. This sequence encodes CASSSTSGRRTDTQYF.

The rearrangement links TRBV29-1 to TRBJ1-2; D call uncertain. The CDR3 consists of 12 residues. Germline CDR1 and CDR2: SQVTM and ANQGSEA. The V gene lost 4 bases and the J gene lost 2 bases, with 8 bases spanning the gap. CDR3 amino acids: CSVANSNYGYTF. CDR3 nucleotides: TGCAGCGTTGCAAACAGCAACTATGGCTACACCTTC. Variable domain in full (rest from reference TRBV29-1 and TRBJ1-2): SAVISQKPSRDICQRGTSLTIQCQVDSQVTMMFWYRQQPGQSLTLIATANQGSEATYESGFVIDKFPISRPNLTFSTLTVSNMSPEDSSIYLCSVANSNYGYTFGSGTRLTVV.

The CDR3 spells CASSLKRLSSYEQYF. The CDR3 nucleotides read TGTGCCAGCAGTTTAAAGCGCCTTTCTTCCTACGAGCAGTACTTC. The chain links TRBV27 to TRBJ2-7; D is unresolved. Trimming cost V 2 bases and J 1 base, with 12 bases left between them. CDR3 size: 15 residues. The V gene's germline CDR1 is MNHEY and CDR2 SMNVEV (reference sequence).

The chain carries TRBV21-1 and TRBJ2-5; the DNA was not used to check the table's D call, TRBD2. TRBV21-1 is described as a pseudogene. This CDR3 is built from 17 residues. CDR3 in amino acids: CASRPPGGTSAIETQYF. CDR3 nucleotide sequence: TGTGCCAGCAGACCCCCAGGGGGGACTAGCGCGATAGAGACCCAGTACTTC.

The chain links TRBV27 to TRBJ1-5; 7 bases are shared with TRBD1. CDR1 is MNHEY, CDR2 SMNVEV, per germline (reference sequence). V shed 5 bases and J 2 bases; nucleotides not matched to a gene: 9. This CDR3 comprises 16 residues. The CDR3 region is CASSPFVTGGNQPQHF. The CDR3 bases are TGTGCCAGCAGTCCATTCGTCACAGGGGGCAATCAGCCCCAGCATTTT.

This chain joins TRBV4-3 and TRBJ2-7; TRBD1 might be the D (6 bases). Trimming took off 3 bases at V and 4 bases at J, with 16 bases between the two ends. This CDR3 has 15 residues. CDR1 LGHNA and CDR2 YSLEER come from the germline V gene. As DNA, the CDR3 is TGCGCCAGCAGCCAGGTCGTAGGGGGAGCTTACGAGCAGTACTTC. Translating gives CASSQVVGGAYEQYF.

This sequence joins TRBV19 and TRBJ1-1, with D maybe TRBD1 (5 bases). This CDR3 has 15 amino acids. The ends were cut back, 0 bases at V and 3 bases at J, with 11 bases in the middle. Germline V gene lookup returns CDR1 LNHDA and CDR2 SQIVND (reference sequence). CDR3 nucleotide sequence: TGTGCCAGTAGTATAGAGGCAGGGTGGCACACTGAAGCTTTCTTT. Translation gives CASSIEAGWHTEAFF.

The rearrangement links TRBV5-1 to TRBJ1-1; TRBD1 aligns across 8 bases. CDR1 and CDR2 from the germline V gene are SGHRS and YFSETQ. The trim removed 4 bases at V and 3 bases at J, leaving 8 bases unmatched. CDR3 length: 15 residues. CDR3 sequence: CASSRLQGADTEAFF. The CDR3 bases are TGCGCCAGCAGCCGCCTCCAGGGGGCGGACACTGAAGCTTTCTTT.

This clone was recorded only once. The rearrangement uses TRBV19 and TRBJ1-1; TRBD1 is a possible D gene (5 bases). Trimming shortened V by 3 bases and J by 6 bases, and 11 bases separated the two germline ends. CDR1 LNHDA and CDR2 SQIVND come from the germline V gene (reference sequence). The CDR3 loop spans 13 amino acids. The CDR3 DNA reads as TGTGCCAGTAGTATCAGGGAGGTCTCTGAAGCTTTCTTT. It encodes CASSIREVSEAFF.